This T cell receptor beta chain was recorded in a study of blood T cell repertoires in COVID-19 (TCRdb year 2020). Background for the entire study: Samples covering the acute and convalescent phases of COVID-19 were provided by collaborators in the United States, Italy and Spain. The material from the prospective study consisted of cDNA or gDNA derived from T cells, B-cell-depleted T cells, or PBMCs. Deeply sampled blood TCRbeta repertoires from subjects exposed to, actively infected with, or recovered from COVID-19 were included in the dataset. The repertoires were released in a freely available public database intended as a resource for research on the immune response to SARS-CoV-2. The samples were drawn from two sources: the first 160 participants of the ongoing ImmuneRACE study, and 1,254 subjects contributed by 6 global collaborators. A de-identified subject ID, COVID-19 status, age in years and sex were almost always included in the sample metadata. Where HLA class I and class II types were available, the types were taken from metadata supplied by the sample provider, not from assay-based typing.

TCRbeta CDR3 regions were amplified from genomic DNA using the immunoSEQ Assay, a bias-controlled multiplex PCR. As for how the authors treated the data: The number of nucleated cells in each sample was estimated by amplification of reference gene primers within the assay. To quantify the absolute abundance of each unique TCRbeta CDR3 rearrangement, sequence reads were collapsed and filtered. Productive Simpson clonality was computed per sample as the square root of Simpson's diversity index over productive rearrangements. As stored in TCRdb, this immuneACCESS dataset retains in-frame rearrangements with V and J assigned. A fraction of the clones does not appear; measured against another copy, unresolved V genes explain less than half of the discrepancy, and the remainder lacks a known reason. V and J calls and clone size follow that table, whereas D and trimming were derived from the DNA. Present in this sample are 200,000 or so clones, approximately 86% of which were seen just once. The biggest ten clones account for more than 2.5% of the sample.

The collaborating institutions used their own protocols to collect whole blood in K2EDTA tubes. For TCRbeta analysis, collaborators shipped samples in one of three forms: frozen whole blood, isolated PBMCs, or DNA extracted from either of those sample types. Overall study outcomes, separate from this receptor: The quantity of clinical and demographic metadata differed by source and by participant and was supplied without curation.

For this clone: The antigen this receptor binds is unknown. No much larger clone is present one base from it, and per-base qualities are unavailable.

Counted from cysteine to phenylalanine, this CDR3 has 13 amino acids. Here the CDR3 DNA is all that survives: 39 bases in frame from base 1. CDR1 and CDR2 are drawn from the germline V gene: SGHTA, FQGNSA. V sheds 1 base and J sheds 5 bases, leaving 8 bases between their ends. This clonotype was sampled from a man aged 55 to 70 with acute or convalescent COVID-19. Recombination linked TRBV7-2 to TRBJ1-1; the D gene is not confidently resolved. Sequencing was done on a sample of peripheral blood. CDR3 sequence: CASSLVRGTEAFF. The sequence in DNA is TGTGCCAGCAGCTTAGTTCGGGGAACTGAAGCTTTCTTT.